The 24 T cell receptor beta chains presented below share a single source sample, sequenced in a study of glioma-infiltrating T cells after dendritic cell vaccination. TCRdb's copy holds only in-frame clones and misses some; the assay was immunoSEQ multiplex PCR. The table lists approximately 36,000 clones, roughly 79% of them singletons, with approximately 8.3% in the top ten. Material: blood, obtained before dendritic cell vaccination. Every receptor here comes from a human donor with glioblastoma.

The CDR3 loop reads CASTRDYYGYTF. DNA for the CDR3: TGTGCCAGCACCCGGGATTACTATGGCTACACCTTC. The chain is built from TRBV6-5 and TRBJ1-2; D not certain. Germline lookup yields CDR1 MNHEY and CDR2 SVGAGI. The CDR3 is 12 residues long. The ends were cut back, 7 bases at V and 3 bases at J, with 9 bases in the middle.

CDR3 DNA sequence: TGTGCCAGCAGGACTCTAACGTCCTACGAGCAGTACTTC. Its protein is CASRTLTSYEQYF. The V gene is TRBV5-4, the J gene TRBJ2-5; D is unclear. The J call is uncertain, as TRBJ2-7 better fits the DNA end. Germline-derived CDR1 and CDR2 are SGHNT and YYREEE (reference sequence). This CDR3 is 13 amino acids long.

V usage is TRBV25-1 and J usage is TRBJ2-7; 8 bases map to TRBD2. The V and J ends lost 2 bases and 3 bases, in that order; junction bases with no gene match: 6. The CDR3 consists of 15 residues. Germline V gives CDR1 MGHDK, CDR2 SYGVNS. CDR3 bases: TGTGCCAGCAGTGAACCGCGGGGGGACGACTACGAGCAGTACTTC. It codes for CASSEPRGDDYEQYF.

In nucleotides, the CDR3 is TGTGCCAGCAGCCCTTGGACAGGGGCCAATCAGCCCCAGCATTTT. Protein: CASSPWTGANQPQHF. V is TRBV7-2 and J is TRBJ1-5; 9 nucleotides align to TRBD1. V shed 5 bases and J 3 bases; nucleotides not matched to a gene: 5. This CDR3 contains 15 residues. Looked up from germline, CDR1 is SGHTA and CDR2 is FQGNSA.

The V call is TRBV18, the J call TRBJ2-2; D gene unclear. The CDR3 runs to 12 residues. V dropped 4 bases and J dropped 8 bases, with 8 bases sitting between them. Germline V gives CDR1 KGHSH, CDR2 LQKENI. CDR3 sequence (DNA): TGTGCCAGCTCACGCGGCCGGGGGGAGCTGTTTTTT. This sequence encodes CASSRGRGELFF.

The chain has TRBV4-1 and TRBJ2-5; the D is unclear. The CDR3 runs to 14 residues. Trimming removed 0 bases from V and 4 bases from J, with 9 bases in between. From germline, CDR1 is MGHRA and CDR2 YSYEKL. The CDR3 sequence is CASSQDWARETQYF. The CDR3 DNA sequence: TGCGCCAGCAGCCAAGATTGGGCCAGAGAGACCCAGTACTTC.

This clone was seen a few times. This CDR3 reads CASRGTGNTGELFF. CDR3 nucleotide sequence: TGCGCCAGCAGAGGGACAGGGAACACCGGGGAGCTGTTTTTT. This chain links TRBV4-1 with TRBJ2-2, with 8 bases matching TRBD1. There are 14 residues in the CDR3. From germline, CDR1 is MGHRA and CDR2 YSYEKL. V shed 6 bases and J 1 base; nucleotides not matched to a gene: 1.

The V and J genes are TRBV14 and TRBJ2-1; 9 nucleotides match TRBD2. The CDR3 is 16 amino acids. Trimming at V came to 5 bases and at J to 11 bases, leaving 16 bases not matched to a gene. Germline V CDR1 and CDR2: SGHDN, FVKESK. The CDR3 sequence is CASSFGSGGWGMKQFF. The CDR3 DNA sequence: TGTGCCAGCAGCTTCGGGAGCGGGGGGTGGGGAATGAAGCAGTTCTTC.

The chain recombines TRBV15 with TRBJ2-3; D unclear. CDR1 is LNHNV, CDR2 YYDKDF, per germline (reference sequence). The CDR3 length is 13 residues. Trimming pared 3 bases from V and 7 bases from J, leaving 11 bases between. The chain's CDR3 is CATSSRSTHTQYF. The DNA for the CDR3 is TGTGCCACCAGCAGCCGAAGCACCCATACGCAGTATTTT.

The DNA for the CDR3 is TGTGCCAGCAGCGCGGACCCAGGGTCGCCTGGAAACACCATATATTTT. It specifies CASSADPGSPGNTIYF. The V and J genes are TRBV9 and TRBJ1-3, with D perhaps TRBD1 (5 bases). Germline CDR1 and CDR2: SGDLS and YYNGEE. Trimming took off 3 bases at V and 2 bases at J, with 15 bases between the two ends. The CDR3 has 16 residues. Looking up the rest from reference TRBV9 and TRBJ1-3 gives the full variable domain: DSGVTQTPKHLITATGQRVTLRCSPRSGDLSVYWYQQSLDQGLQFLIQYYNGEERAKGNILERFSAQQFPDLHSELNLSSLELGDSALYFCASSADPGSPGNTIYFGEGSWLTVV.

V usage is TRBV9 and J usage is TRBJ2-3; TRBD2 might be the D (6 bases). This CDR3 is 17 amino acids long. Germline CDR1 and CDR2: SGDLS and YYNGEE. Trimming left V 4 bases short and J 1 base short, with 19 bases between. In DNA, the CDR3 is TGTGCCAGCAGCCAAGTGTTCGGGGGTGTCGGCACAGATACGCAGTATTTT. It translates to CASSQVFGGVGTDTQYF.

The CDR3 spells CASSWRQGEMSEQYF. The CDR3 DNA sequence: TGTGCCAGCAGCTGGCGACAGGGGGAGATGTCTGAGCAGTACTTC. V is TRBV11-2 and J is TRBJ2-7; 9 bases agree with TRBD1. The CDR3 extends over 15 amino acids. V was pared by 4 bases and J by 7 bases, with 11 bases of the junction left unmatched. Per germline, CDR1 SGHAT and CDR2 FQNNGV.

This chain connects TRBV4-1 to TRBJ2-7, with D perhaps matching TRBD1 (6 bases). This CDR3 comprises 17 residues. Germline-derived CDR1 and CDR2 are MGHRA and YSYEKL. Trimming removed 4 bases from V and 0 bases from J, with 19 bases in between. The CDR3, as DNA: TGCGCCAGCAGCCTGGGTGTTGGGACAAGGAGCTCCTACGAGCAGTACTTC. Translation gives CASSLGVGTRSSYEQYF.

The count of this clone is one. This sequence joins TRBV7-6 and TRBJ1-1; 9 bases agree with TRBD1. From germline, CDR1 is SGHVS and CDR2 FNYEAQ. V shed 3 bases, J shed 4 bases, and the junction held 6 bases outside the gene matches. The CDR3 loop spans 15 amino acids. The CDR3 bases are TGTGCCAGCAGCTTCGTCGACAGGGGGAGCACTGAAGCTTTCTTT. Translated: CASSFVDRGSTEAFF.

The V call is TRBV5-1, the J call TRBJ2-3; 8 bases are shared with TRBD2. Unmatched junction bases numbered 11, after V lost 0 bases and J lost 8 bases. Germline-derived CDR1 and CDR2 are SGHRS and YFSETQ. This CDR3 is 16 amino acids long. Written as DNA, the CDR3 is TGCGCCAGCAGCTTGGAGGTCCTAGCGGGCCCCTCTACGCAGTATTTT. Protein sequence: CASSLEVLAGPSTQYF.

V gene TRBV5-6 combines with J gene TRBJ2-7; D is perhaps TRBD2 (6 bases). There are 15 residues in the CDR3. V was cut by 4 bases and J by 5 bases, with 19 bases left in between. CDR1 is SGHDT and CDR2 is YYEEEE in the germline V gene. The CDR3 region is CASSGGMGSDDEQYF. The CDR3 DNA sequence: TGTGCCAGCAGCGGCGGGATGGGGTCGGATGACGAGCAGTACTTC.

The sample holds a few counts of this clone. This chain connects TRBV15 to TRBJ2-5; 7 bases align to TRBD2. Germline loops: CDR1 LNHNV, CDR2 YYDKDF (reference sequence). V was pared by 1 base and J by 4 bases, with 3 bases of the junction left unmatched. CDR3 length: 14 amino acids. The CDR3 loop is CATSRGLAGETQYF. The CDR3 DNA is TGTGCCACCAGCAGAGGACTAGCCGGAGAGACCCAGTACTTC.

V gene TRBV7-8 combines with J gene TRBJ1-5; 7 bases agree with TRBD1. This CDR3 is 14 amino acids long. J gave up 2 bases and V 5 bases, and 3 bases lay outside the gene matches. Germline assignment: CDR1 SGHVS and CDR2 FQNEAQ. In DNA form, the CDR3 reads TGTGCCAGCAGCCCAACAGGGGGCAATCAGCCCCAGCATTTT. Translating it yields CASSPTGGNQPQHF.

The rearrangement joins TRBV30 to TRBJ1-2; 7 bases are shared with TRBD1. V dropped 1 base and J dropped 3; count of bases not matched to a gene: 2. This CDR3 is 13 amino acids long. CDR1 and CDR2 from the germline V gene are GTSNPN and SVGIG (reference sequence). CDR3 coding DNA: TGTGCCTGGAGTGCCAGGGGGGACTATGGCTACACCTTC. This codes for CAWSARGDYGYTF.

The chain is built from TRBV19 and TRBJ2-7; D gene uncertain. The CDR3 consists of 14 residues. Germline V gene sequence: CDR1 LNHDA, CDR2 SQIVND (reference sequence). The V and J ends lost 5 bases and 1 base respectively, with 12 bases between them. For the CDR3, the DNA is TGTGCCAGTAGTCCTGGCGGCCCATCCTACGAGCAGTACTTC. This gives the protein CASSPGGPSYEQYF.

This chain connects TRBV2 to TRBJ1-4; the match to TRBD1 covers 11 bases. J lost 7 bases, V lost 6 bases, and 16 bases had no gene match. The CDR3 runs 18 residues. Germline CDR1 is SNHLY and CDR2 is FYNNEI. The CDR3 loop reads CASSYDPDPGQGGEKLFF. CDR3 in DNA: TGTGCCAGCAGCTATGATCCCGATCCGGGACAGGGGGGTGAAAAACTGTTTTTT.

CDR3 residues: CASSYQAGAGYNEQFF. The CDR3 coding sequence is TGTGCCAGCAGCTATCAAGCGGGGGCGGGGTACAATGAGCAGTTCTTC. This chain joins TRBV9 and TRBJ2-1; TRBD2 agrees at 8 bases. The CDR3 has 16 residues. CDR1 is SGDLS, CDR2 YYNGEE, per germline. Unmatched junction bases numbered 10, after V lost 4 bases and J lost 4 bases.

In its sample, this clone was seen once. This same CDR3 is encoded by further DNA sequences in the sample. J is TRBJ1-5 and V is TRBV10-2; D perhaps matches TRBD1 (5 bases). The germline gives CDR1 WSHSY, CDR2 SAAADI. The V gene lost 0 bases and the J gene lost 4 bases, with 10 bases spanning the gap. The CDR3 is made up of 15 amino acids. The CDR3 nucleotides read TGCGCCAGCAGTGAGTCGGGGCACAGGAATCAGCCCCAGCATTTT. Amino acid sequence: CASSESGHRNQPQHF.

The rearrangement uses TRBV5-1 and TRBJ1-1; TRBD1 is a possible D gene (6 bases). Trimming left V 4 bases short and J 3 bases short, with 10 bases between. Germline V gives CDR1 SGHRS, CDR2 YFSETQ. This CDR3 is 13 amino acids long. CDR3: CASSQRGYTEAFF. CDR3 nucleotide sequence: TGCGCCAGCAGCCAGAGGGGGTACACTGAAGCTTTCTTT. The variable domain in full, completed from reference TRBV5-1 and TRBJ1-1, reads KAGVTQTPRYLIKTRGQQVTLSCSPISGHRSVSWYQQTPGQGLQFLFEYFSETQRNKGNFPGRFSGRQFSNSRSEMNVSTLELGDSALYLCASSQRGYTEAFFGQGTRLTVV.